What follows is one T cell receptor beta chain and its context. The antigen it recognizes is unknown. It has no much larger one-base neighbor in the sample; base qualities were not kept. These data originate in a study of T cell responses to AZD1222 COVID-19 vaccine (dated by TCRdb to the early 2020s). Background on the whole study: AZD1222 recipients given second doses at about 4 weeks or at about 12 weeks were pooled, since spike-specific TCR depth and breadth were not found to differ between the two schedules. TCR sequencing was performed for about 250 trial participants, of whom 200 to 210 were given two doses of AZD1222 and around 25 were given two doses of MenACWY control vaccine. Trial participants were enrolled into age subgroups of 18-55, 56-69 and 70-plus years, which contained approximately 150, 28 and 58 TCR-sequenced participants, respectively.

The CDR3 regions of human TCRbeta chains were analyzed by immunosequencing. The paper's processing steps were these. Repertoire TCRs were matched against a reference library of SARS-CoV-2-specific TCRs generated with the MIRA antigen-specificity platform. Breadth was defined as the fraction of unique TCRs that were SARS-CoV-2-associated, and depth was defined as the fraction of total T cells that were SARS-CoV-2-associated. Each spike-specific TCR was assigned to its reactive spike region and to a CD4 or CD8 class using the MIRA data. Log10-transformed breadth and depth values were compared by one-way ANOVA with Sidak's multiple comparisons tests. This is the immuneACCESS table as TCRdb keeps it, with only in-frame sequences that have V and J called. A part of the clones is gone; compared with another copy, unresolved V genes explain less than half, and the rest is unexplained. From that table come the V and J calls and clone size; the DNA was used to work out D and trimming. This sample is represented by more than 100,000 clones; roughly nine tenths of them were singletons. The top ten clonotypes cover under 3.5% of the sample.

Trimming leaves V shorter by 0 bases and J shorter by 5 bases, with the junction holding 10 bases beyond the gene matches. There are 16 amino acids in the CDR3, from cysteine to phenylalanine inclusive. Only the CDR3 part of the read is kept: 48 bases, read in frame from the first base. The CDR1 and CDR2 encoded by the germline V gene (reference sequence) are GTSNPN and SVGIG. The time point label, read with the paper, signifies: baseline before first vaccination. Vaccinee samples came from UK trials COV001 and COV002, including a single-blind randomized controlled phase 2/3 trial of AZD1222 (ChAdOx1 nCoV-19) in healthy adults. Trial participant PBMC samples were collected at day 0 and day 28 after the second dose for TCRbeta chain sequencing. Study-wide findings and limitations: Reportedly, close to half of the unique spike-specific TCRs recognized epitopes lying outside the regions that are mutated in the B.1.351 and B.1.1.7 variants. Because no day 14 peak-response samples were available, the repertoires could be characterized only after the peak T cell response. Only five to seven AZD1222 recipients were SARS-CoV-2 seropositive at baseline, limiting conclusions about previously exposed vaccinees. The vaccine-associated CD4 TCRs covered the entire spike protein, and the dominant responses fell in regions 160-218 and 743-854. Participants were mostly white British and included more females than males, and it was suggested by the authors that clonal diversity may have been underestimated. In the small 56-69-year group, the increase in depth fell short of significance, most likely because of low power. After two AZD1222 doses, both the breadth and the depth of spike-specific TCRs were significantly higher than at day 0 and than in MenACWY recipients.

This chain is built from TRBV30 and TRBJ2-7; the junction holds 10 bases that match TRBD1. Sample: peripheral blood, taken on day 0 of AZD1222 vaccination. The sequence was collected from an adult in good health. This receptor carries the CDR3 CAWSVLGQGGPHEQYF. In nucleotides, the sequence is TGTGCCTGGAGTGTACTCGGACAGGGGGGTCCTCACGAGCAGTACTTC.